This T cell receptor beta chain was sequenced in a study of blood T cells in healthy people across ages. Germline values: CDR1 MNHNY, CDR2 SVGAGI (reference sequence). J gave up 2 bases and V 6 bases, and 7 bases lay outside the gene matches. CDR3 length equals 15 residues. A J-beta primer mix and a sample-barcoded 5' primer were used in a second PCR of about 7 to 12 cycles. TCRdb re-analysed the 5' RACE reads in MiXCR, keeping a single row per CDR3 protein. The sample consists of roughly 640,000 distinct CDR3 sequences, about 30% of them appearing once. Findings and caveats of the study: Naive and antigen-experienced cells could not be conclusively compared, given unsorted PBMCs. The long-lived group displayed more naive CD4+ cells, plus higher diversity, than the aged donors did.

This clonotype has a count of ten or more. The antigen remains undetermined. J is TRBJ2-3 and V is TRBV6-6; 8 bases fit TRBD1. The TCR was taken from a woman older than 75 in good health. The material sequenced was blood. The CDR3 sequence is CASSFGQGFTDTQYF. The CDR3 DNA reads TGTGCCAGCAGCTTCGGACAGGGCTTCACAGATACGCAGTATTTT.